The next 27 T cell receptor beta chains were all read from a single sample in a study of shared clonotypes between healthy human individuals. The assay was immunoSEQ multiplex PCR, and TCRdb's table has in-frame clones only and misses some. The table includes 400,000 to 500,000 clones, 75% to 85% detected once. Sequenced input: PBMCs. These TCRs come from a woman between 40 and 50 years old in good health. Some clones in this sample may be carry-over from other donors' samples.

This chain links TRBV18 with TRBJ1-2, with a possible D match to TRBD1 (5 bases). Per germline, CDR1 KGHSH and CDR2 LQKENI. The CDR3 is 13 amino acids. The V end was cut by 2 bases, the J end by 6 bases, with 10 bases between. CDR3 amino acids: CASSPIETDGYTF. The CDR3 coding sequence is TGTGCCAGCTCACCAATTGAGACAGATGGCTACACCTTC. The whole variable domain, remainder taken from reference TRBV18 and TRBJ1-2, is NAGVMQNPRHLVRRRGQEARLRCSPMKGHSHVYWYRQLPEEGLKFMVYLQKENIIDESGMPKERFSAEFPKEGPSILRIQQVVRGDSAAYFCASSPIETDGYTFGSGTRLTVV.

This sequence joins TRBV5-8 and TRBJ1-5; D gene ambiguous. Trimming pared 0 bases from V and 4 bases from J, leaving 11 bases between. Germline CDR1 reads SGHTS; CDR2 reads YDEGEE. The CDR3 runs to 15 residues. CDR3 sequence (DNA): TGTGCCAGCAGCTTGGGAAGAACATGGAATCAGCCCCAGCATTTT. Its translation is CASSLGRTWNQPQHF.

This rearrangement joins TRBV10-3 to TRBJ2-7; the match to TRBD2 covers 7 bases. This CDR3 has 12 amino acids. The junction had 9 bases not matched to a gene; V was cut back by 10 bases and J by 6 bases. Germline CDR1 is ENHRY and CDR2 is SYGVKD. The CDR3 is CASGLVQFEQYF. The CDR3 bases are TGTGCCAGTGGACTAGTCCAATTCGAGCAGTACTTC.

With respect to this clone: The identical CDR3 is also encoded by other nucleotide sequences in the sample. This chain joins TRBV18 and TRBJ2-7; D gene ambiguous. Germline V CDR1 and CDR2: KGHSH, LQKENI. CDR3 length equals 12 residues. V lost 3 bases and J 2 bases, leaving 5 bases between the germline ends. The CDR3 DNA reads as TGTGCCAGCTCACCCCTTCCCTACGAGCAGTACTTC. This translates into CASSPLPYEQYF.

This rearrangement joins TRBV5-8 to TRBJ1-2; 10 bases map to TRBD1. CDR1 and CDR2 from the germline V gene are SGHTS and YDEGEE. Trimming removed 4 bases from V and 7 bases from J; junction bases left unmatched: 13. This CDR3 is 16 amino acids long. CDR3 sequence: CASSPPTDRGLSGYTF. The DNA for the CDR3 is TGTGCCAGCAGCCCCCCCACAGACAGGGGGCTGTCTGGCTACACCTTC.

J is TRBJ2-3 and V is TRBV5-1; 8 bases line up with TRBD2. The V gene end was trimmed by 0 bases and the J gene end by 1 base; junction bases not matched to a gene: 22. Germline-derived CDR1 and CDR2 are SGHRS and YFSETQ. The CDR3 consists of 22 residues. This chain's CDR3 is CASSLGQVRGVLSGRGTDTQYF. In DNA, the CDR3 is TGCGCCAGCAGCTTGGGGCAGGTCCGGGGTGTATTAAGCGGGAGAGGCACAGATACGCAGTATTTT.

The CDR3 is CASSTPSGASFQYF. Here the CDR3 DNA reads TGTGCCAGTAGTACGCCCAGCGGAGCCAGTTTCCAGTACTTC. The rearrangement uses TRBV19 and TRBJ2-7; maybe TRBD2 (5 bases). This CDR3 is 14 amino acids long. Per the germline V gene, CDR1 is LNHDA and CDR2 is SQIVND (reference sequence). The V end was cut by 4 bases, the J end by 10 bases, with 20 bases between.

Regarding this clone: Given a far larger clone just one base away, this is likely a sequencing read error. J is TRBJ2-2 and V is TRBV25-1; the D call may be TRBD1 or TRBD2 (5 bases each). The CDR3 has 14 amino acids. V lost 0 bases and J 5 bases, leaving 7 bases between the germline ends. Germline V gene data show CDR1 as MGHDK and CDR2 as SYGVNS. CDR3 region: CASSEYEGTGELFF. Written as DNA, the CDR3 is TGTGCCAGCAGTGAATATGAGGGGACCGGGGAGCTGTTTTTT.

A remark on this clone: The conserved phenylalanine or tryptophan normally closing the CDR3 is absent here, so this likely arose from a read error. The DNA is omitted, as the CDR3 cannot be located on it reliably, and the CDR3 follows TCRdb's listing. The V and J genes are TRBV5-4 and TRBJ2-7; the table names TRBD1, a call not compared with the DNA. Termini included, the CDR3 measures 8 amino acids. Germline values: CDR1 SGHNT, CDR2 YYREEE (reference sequence). CDR3 residues: CASSSRWA.

V usage is TRBV25-1 and J usage is TRBJ2-5; tentatively, D is TRBD2 (6 bases). V was trimmed by 1 base and J by 1 base, leaving 7 bases between them. The germline CDR1 and CDR2 sequences are MGHDK and SYGVNS. This CDR3 is built from 14 residues. The CDR3 loop reads CASSELEGQETQYF. The CDR3, as DNA: TGTGCCAGCAGTGAATTGGAGGGCCAAGAGACCCAGTACTTC.

The chain has TRBV30 and TRBJ1-2; D uncertain. This CDR3 is 13 amino acids long. V was cut by 1 base and J by 8 bases, with 14 bases left in between. Germline V gene data show CDR1 as GTSNPN and CDR2 as SVGIG (reference sequence). The CDR3 sequence: CAWSALVAGGYTF. The CDR3 DNA follows: TGTGCCTGGAGTGCCTTGGTGGCGGGCGGCTACACCTTC.

The rearrangement links TRBV5-1 to TRBJ1-1; D is possibly TRBD1 (6 bases). The CDR3 length is 15 residues. Germline CDR1 SGHRS, CDR2 YFSETQ. V was cut by 1 base and J by 1 base, with 11 bases left in between. The CDR3 loop is CASSLWGRENTEAFF. The CDR3, as DNA: TGCGCCAGCAGCTTGTGGGGGCGAGAGAACACTGAAGCTTTCTTT.

The chain employs TRBV5-1 and TRBJ2-7; TRBD1 matches 8 bases. CDR3 length equals 16 residues. Germline V gene data show CDR1 as SGHRS and CDR2 as YFSETQ. Trimming removed 5 bases from V and 2 bases from J; junction bases left unmatched: 12. Here the CDR3 DNA reads TGCGCCAGCAGTGCGGGACAGGCGAATTCCCCCTACGAGCAGTACTTC. Its translation: CASSAGQANSPYEQYF.

This clone was recorded a few times. The rearrangement uses TRBV30 and TRBJ2-7; 9 bases agree with TRBD1. V dropped 7 bases and J dropped 5; count of bases not matched to a gene: 9. The germline V gene encodes CDR1 GTSNPN and CDR2 SVGIG (reference sequence). The CDR3 sequence is 13 residues long. This CDR3 is CASTTGGSDEQYF. The CDR3 coding sequence is TGTGCCTCGACGACAGGGGGATCAGACGAGCAGTACTTC. The entire variable domain, with the rest obtained from reference TRBV30 and TRBJ2-7, is as follows: SQTIHQWPATLVQPVGSPLSLECTVEGTSNPNLYWYRQAAGRGLQLLFYSVGIGQISSEVPQNLSASRPQDRQFILSSKKLLLSDSGFYLCASTTGGSDEQYFGPGTRLTVT.

The rearrangement links TRBV11-2 to TRBJ2-7, with TRBD1 as a possible D gene (5 bases). V lost 5 bases and J 5 bases, leaving 22 bases between the germline ends. From germline, CDR1 is SGHAT and CDR2 FQNNGV. The CDR3 runs to 16 residues. CDR3 amino acids: CASSPPLAHRRNEQYF. The CDR3 region has the DNA TGTGCCAGCAGCCCTCCCCTGGCCCACAGGAGAAACGAGCAGTACTTC.

This clone turned up a few times. The chain joins TRBV7-9 to TRBJ1-3; D is unresolved. The CDR3 totals 13 residues. With 5 bases removed from V and 8 bases from J, the gap between germline ends came to 13 bases. In germline, CDR1 is SEHNR, CDR2 FQNEAQ (reference sequence). This CDR3 is CASSPPAVDTIYF. CDR3 coding DNA: TGTGCCAGCAGCCCGCCCGCTGTGGACACCATATATTTT.

The V call is TRBV15, the J call TRBJ1-5; TRBD1 aligns across 8 bases. Germline assignment: CDR1 LNHNV and CDR2 YYDKDF (reference sequence). The CDR3 extends over 15 amino acids. Trimming took 4 bases from V and 6 from J; bases not matched to a gene: 8. The CDR3 is CATSNGGQGGQPQHF. The CDR3, as DNA: TGTGCCACCAGCAACGGTGGACAGGGAGGTCAGCCCCAGCATTTT.

V usage is TRBV30 and J usage is TRBJ2-1, with no clear D. The CDR3 is 14 amino acids. CDR1 and CDR2 from the germline V gene are GTSNPN and SVGIG (reference sequence). Trimming left V 3 bases short and J 0 bases short, with 9 bases between. CDR3 loop: CAWRSRSSYNEQFF. In DNA, the CDR3 is TGTGCCTGGAGAAGCCGGAGCTCCTACAATGAGCAGTTCTTC.

This clone was seen only a few times. The chain links TRBV6-6 to TRBJ1-1; D gene unclear. There are 16 residues in the CDR3. Germline-derived CDR1 and CDR2 are MNHNY and SVGAGI (reference sequence). The V and J ends lost 3 bases and 1 base respectively, with 15 bases between them. CDR3 protein: CASSYLPGMRNTEAFF. The CDR3 coding sequence is TGTGCCAGCAGTTATCTTCCGGGGATGAGGAACACTGAAGCTTTCTTT.

This chain links TRBV4-1 with TRBJ1-5; weak D call: TRBD1 (6 bases). Germline loops: CDR1 MGHRA, CDR2 YSYEKL. V dropped 3 bases and J dropped 2 bases, with 17 bases sitting between them. The CDR3 loop spans 17 amino acids. The CDR3 nucleotides read TGCGCCAGCAGCCACCTCACAGGGACGGGTGGCAATCAGCCCCAGCATTTT. It is translated as CASSHLTGTGGNQPQHF.

The rearrangement uses TRBV7-2 and TRBJ2-7; perhaps TRBD1 as D (6 bases). V shed 2 bases and J shed 4 bases, with 12 bases lying between them. The CDR3 is 14 amino acids. Germline V gene sequence: CDR1 SGHTA, CDR2 FQGNSA. The CDR3 reads CASSLPQGRYEQYF. The CDR3 DNA sequence: TGTGCCAGCAGCTTACCGCAGGGGAGATACGAGCAGTACTTC. The variable domain in full, completed from reference TRBV7-2 and TRBJ2-7, reads GAGVSQSPSNKVTEKGKDVELRCDPISGHTALYWYRQSLGQGLEFLIYFQGNSAPDKSGLPSDRFSAERTGGSVSTLTIQRTQQEDSAVYLCASSLPQGRYEQYFGPGTRLTVT.

The chain combines TRBV27 with TRBJ2-7; the D is unclear. CDR1 is MNHEY and CDR2 is SMNVEV in the germline V gene (reference sequence). The length of the CDR3 is 14 residues. With 3 bases removed from V and 4 bases from J, the gap between germline ends came to 13 bases. The CDR3 region has the DNA TGTGCCAGCAGTTTGGGCCCCAACCGATACGAGCAGTACTTC. It yields the protein CASSLGPNRYEQYF.

The chain carries TRBV5-1 and TRBJ2-3; 8 bases line up with TRBD1. The V and J ends lost 7 bases and 2 bases, in that order; junction bases with no gene match: 9. This CDR3 has 15 residues. Germline-derived CDR1 and CDR2 are SGHRS and YFSETQ. The CDR3 DNA follows: TGCGCCAGCCAGCAGGGGGCGCGGGACACAGATACGCAGTATTTT. It encodes CASQQGARDTDTQYF. Based on the CDR3 plus reference TRBV5-1 and TRBJ2-3, the full variable domain is KAGVTQTPRYLIKTRGQQVTLSCSPISGHRSVSWYQQTPGQGLQFLFEYFSETQRNKGNFPGRFSGRQFSNSRSEMNVSTLELGDSALYLCASQQGARDTDTQYFGPGTRLTVL.

This rearrangement joins TRBV10-3 to TRBJ2-2; TRBD2 agrees at 14 bases. The J segment lost 2 bases and the V segment lost 6 bases, leaving 2 bases of the junction unmatched. Germline V lookup: CDR1 ENHRY, CDR2 SYGVKD. This CDR3 is 16 amino acids long. The chain's CDR3 is CAIRGTSGSNTGELFF. The CDR3 DNA sequence: TGTGCCATCAGAGGGACTAGCGGGAGTAACACCGGGGAGCTGTTTTTT.

The chain joins TRBV2 to TRBJ1-5; D is unclear. The CDR3 is 15 residues long. Per germline, CDR1 SNHLY and CDR2 FYNNEI. The ends were cut back, 6 bases at V and 0 bases at J, with 12 bases in the middle. For the CDR3, the DNA is TGTGCCAGCAGCAATGGTGAATCTAGCAATCAGCCCCAGCATTTT. Translating gives CASSNGESSNQPQHF.

The J gene is TRBJ2-7, the V gene TRBV9; weak D call: TRBD1 (5 bases). There are 15 residues in the CDR3. Germline V CDR1 and CDR2: SGDLS, YYNGEE. With 4 bases removed from V and 7 bases from J, the gap between germline ends came to 21 bases. The CDR3 nucleotides read TGTGCCAGCAGCCCCAGGGTCGGCTCAGATGGGGAGCAGTACTTC. As protein: CASSPRVGSDGEQYF.

The J gene is TRBJ1-5, the V gene TRBV7-9; no clear D gene. CDR3 size: 14 residues. Looked up from germline, CDR1 is SEHNR and CDR2 is FQNEAQ (reference sequence). Trimming took 5 bases from V and 4 from J, leaving 12 bases between them. In nucleotides, the CDR3 is TGTGCCAGCAGCCCGGACGGGTATAATCAGCCCCAGCATTTT. Encoded protein: CASSPDGYNQPQHF.